Below, 5 T cell receptor beta chains from the same sample are listed, as sequenced in a study of blood T cell repertoires in COVID-19. Sequencing used immunoSEQ multiplex PCR; TCRdb keeps in-frame clones, though not all of them. The sample has fewer than 200,000 clones; approximately 87% are singletons. Material for sequencing was peripheral blood. The receptors derive from a woman between 18 and 29 years old who had recovered from COVID-19.

This CDR3 is CASSVVAGGRAEQYF. DNA of the CDR3: TGTGCCAGCAGCGTAGTAGCAGGGGGCCGAGCCGAGCAGTACTTC. This chain joins TRBV9 and TRBJ2-7; 8 positions agree with TRBD1. Germline loops: CDR1 SGDLS, CDR2 YYNGEE. V was pared by 0 bases and J by 6 bases, with 8 bases of the junction left unmatched. The CDR3 is 15 residues long.

The rearrangement links TRBV24-1 to TRBJ2-3, with 11 bases that match TRBD2. The CDR3 sequence is 17 residues long. The germline CDR1 and CDR2 sequences are KGHDR and SFDVKD. With V trimmed by 4 bases and J by 2 bases, 7 bases remained unmatched. CDR3 sequence (DNA): TGTGCCACCAGTGACCCTATAGCGGGGGGGCACACAGATACGCAGTATTTT. Translation gives CATSDPIAGGHTDTQYF.

The chain combines TRBV5-1 with TRBJ2-5, with 8 bases aligning to TRBD2. Germline assignment: CDR1 SGHRS and CDR2 YFSETQ. The ends lost 7 bases at V and 2 bases at J; junction bases unmatched: 7. The CDR3 totals 14 residues. This CDR3 is CASGRGGSQETQYF. CDR3 in DNA: TGCGCCAGCGGACGGGGGGGAAGTCAAGAGACCCAGTACTTC.

V and J are TRBV24-1 and TRBJ2-7; weak D call: TRBD1 (6 bases). V gave up 6 bases and J gave up 6 bases, with 23 bases separating them. This CDR3 comprises 16 residues. Germline loops: CDR1 KGHDR, CDR2 SFDVKD. CDR3 coding DNA: TGTGCCACCAGTAGGAGTAATGGGACATCTTTCCCCGAGCAGTACTTC. This codes for CATSRSNGTSFPEQYF.

This chain connects TRBV9 to TRBJ1-1, with 9 bases identical to TRBD1. V trimming: 3 bases; J trimming: 5 bases; junction bases outside the gene matches: 8. There are 15 residues in the CDR3. Germline loops: CDR1 SGDLS, CDR2 YYNGEE. CDR3 sequence reads: CASSAKQGARTEAFF. In DNA form, the CDR3 reads TGTGCCAGCAGCGCTAAACAGGGGGCAAGAACTGAAGCTTTCTTT. Variable domain in full (rest from reference TRBV9 and TRBJ1-1): DSGVTQTPKHLITATGQRVTLRCSPRSGDLSVYWYQQSLDQGLQFLIQYYNGEERAKGNILERFSAQQFPDLHSELNLSSLELGDSALYFCASSAKQGARTEAFFGQGTRLTVV.